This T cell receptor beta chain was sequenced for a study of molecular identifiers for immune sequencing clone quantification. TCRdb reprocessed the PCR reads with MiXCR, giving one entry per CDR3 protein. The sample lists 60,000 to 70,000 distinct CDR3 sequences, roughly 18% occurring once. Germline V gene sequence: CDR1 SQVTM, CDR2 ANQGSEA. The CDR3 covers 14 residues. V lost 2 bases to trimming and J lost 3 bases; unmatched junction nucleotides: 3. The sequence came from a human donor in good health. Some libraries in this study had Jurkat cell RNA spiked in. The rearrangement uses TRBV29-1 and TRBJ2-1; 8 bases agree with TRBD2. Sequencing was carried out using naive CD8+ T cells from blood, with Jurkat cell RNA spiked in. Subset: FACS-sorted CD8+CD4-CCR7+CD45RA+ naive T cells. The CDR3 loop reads CSVENGRVYNEQFF. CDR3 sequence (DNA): TGCAGCGTTGAAAACGGGAGGGTCTACAATGAGCAGTTCTTC.